A single sample gave rise to the 20 T cell receptor beta chains below, sequenced in a study of neurological immune-mediated disorders. TCRdb independently ran MiXCR on the 5' RACE reads; one entry per CDR3 protein. This sample has tens of thousands of distinct CDR3 sequences, with around 14% found just once. What was sequenced was PBMCs. The receptor set was obtained from a female donor with HTLV-1-associated myelopathy (HAM/TSP).

This clonotype was observed many times. J is TRBJ2-1 and V is TRBV29-1; possibly TRBD2 for D (7 bases). This CDR3 spans 12 amino acids. CDR1 and CDR2 (germline): SQVTM, ANQGSEA. Trimming removed 7 bases at V and 8 bases at J, with 15 bases between. As DNA, the CDR3 is TGCAGCGGTGGTAGGGGGGGAGATGAGCAGTTCTTC. Residues: CSGGRGGDEQFF.

This clonotype was counted many times. The V and J genes are TRBV5-1 and TRBJ2-2, with 7 bases aligning to TRBD2. Germline CDR1 and CDR2: SGHRS and YFSETQ. This CDR3 is 15 amino acids long. J was trimmed by 4 bases and V by 2 bases; bases with no gene match: 5. The CDR3: CASSFSGGGTGELFF. CDR3 bases: TGCGCCAGCAGCTTCTCGGGAGGAGGCACCGGGGAGCTGTTTTTT.

In this sample, this clonotype turned up many times. This chain connects TRBV7-9 to TRBJ2-4; D ambiguous. CDR1 and CDR2 (germline): SEHNR, FQNEAQ (reference sequence). V was cut by 5 bases and J by 7 bases, with 15 bases left in between. The CDR3 loop spans 14 amino acids. In DNA, the CDR3 is TGTGCCAGCAGCGGCGTCGAGGAAATTAACATTCAGTACTTC. Residues: CASSGVEEINIQYF. The whole variable domain, filled in from reference TRBV7-9 and TRBJ2-4, reads DTGVSQNPRHKITKRGQNVTFRCDPISEHNRLYWYRQTLGQGPEFLTYFQNEAQLEKSRLLSDRFSAERPKGSFSTLEIQRTEQGDSAMYLCASSGVEEINIQYFGAGTRLSVL.

This clonotype was seen many times. The gene calls are TRBV3-1 and TRBJ2-1; D call uncertain. This CDR3 region has 11 residues. V was cut by 1 base and J by 13 bases, with 8 bases left in between. CDR1 and CDR2 from the germline V gene are LGHDT and YNNKEL (reference sequence). The CDR3: CASSQVSLQFF. The DNA for the CDR3 is TGTGCCAGCAGCCAAGTTTCTTTACAGTTCTTC.

This clonotype was found many times. The rearrangement joins TRBV5-1 to TRBJ1-2; maybe TRBD1 (5 bases). Germline V CDR1 and CDR2: SGHRS, YFSETQ. V was trimmed by 4 bases and J by 5 bases, leaving 18 bases between them. CDR3 length: 15 residues. The CDR3: CASSGTSGQHYGYTF. CDR3 sequence (DNA): TGCGCCAGCAGCGGTACCAGCGGACAACATTATGGCTACACCTTC.

This clonotype appeared many times. The J gene is TRBJ2-3, the V gene TRBV10-3; 9 nucleotides agree with TRBD2. V was clipped by 3 bases and J by 0 bases; unmatched bases: 4. Germline values: CDR1 ENHRY, CDR2 SYGVKD. The CDR3 length is 16 residues. CDR3 in DNA: TGTGCCATCAGTGATTCTAGCGGGGCTAGCACAGATACGCAGTATTTT. Translating it yields CAISDSSGASTDTQYF.

There are many counts of this clonotype. The chain links TRBV7-9 to TRBJ2-5, with TRBD2 matching 14 bases. The CDR3 runs 16 residues. Germline-derived CDR1 and CDR2 are SEHNR and FQNEAQ (reference sequence). With 5 bases clipped from V and 6 bases from J, the junction kept 8 bases outside the gene matches. CDR3 DNA sequence: TGTGCCAGCAGCCAACCTGGACTAGCGGGGGGTAAGACCCAGTACTTC. Its protein is CASSQPGLAGGKTQYF.

This clonotype appeared many times. A read error may account for a junction end that differs from germline. The gene calls are TRBV7-9 and TRBJ2-1; TRBD1 matches 10 bases. The CDR3 spans 13 residues. The germline gives CDR1 SEHNR, CDR2 FQNEAQ (reference sequence). The CDR3 is CASSSPGQGTNCF. CDR3 coding DNA: TGTGCCAGCAGCTCCCCGGGACAGGGGACAAACTGTTTC. Filled out from reference TRBV7-9 and TRBJ2-1, the complete variable domain reads DTGVSQNPRHKITKRGQNVTFRCDPISEHNRLYWYRQTLGQGPEFLTYFQNEAQLEKSRLLSDRFSAERPKGSFSTLEIQRTEQGDSAMYLCASSSPGQGTNCFGPGTRLTVL.

By proportion, this clonotype is medium-sized. CDR3 region: CSASGADFLGYEQYF. The CDR3 nucleotides are TGCAGTGCTAGCGGGGCGGACTTTCTCGGCTACGAGCAGTACTTC. V and J are TRBV20-1 and TRBJ2-7; D is possibly TRBD1 or TRBD2 (5 bases each). Between the trimmed V and J ends, which lost 3 bases and 3 bases, there was a span of 18 bases. Germline V gives CDR1 DFQATT, CDR2 SNEGSKA (reference sequence). There are 15 residues in the CDR3.

By proportion, this clonotype is medium-sized. The V and J genes are TRBV2 and TRBJ2-2; perhaps TRBD1 as D (6 bases). The V end lost 6 bases, the J end lost 7 bases, and 12 bases lay between the germline ends. The germline CDR1 and CDR2 sequences are SNHLY and FYNNEI. This CDR3 is built from 13 residues. CDR3 protein: CASRSRGNGELFF. The CDR3 DNA sequence: TGTGCCAGCAGGAGCAGGGGAAACGGGGAGCTGTTTTTT.

This clonotype was counted ten times or more. The chain employs TRBV7-2 and TRBJ2-3, with 7 bases that match TRBD1. The CDR3 is 17 amino acids. Germline-derived CDR1 and CDR2 are SGHTA and FQGNSA. Trimming at V came to 5 bases and at J to 2 bases, leaving 13 bases not matched to a gene. CDR3 sequence reads: CASSEDPPGQFTDTQYF. As DNA, the CDR3 is TGTGCCAGCAGCGAAGACCCTCCGGGACAGTTCACAGATACGCAGTATTTT.

This clonotype was seen repeatedly, ten times or more. The V and J genes are TRBV7-6 and TRBJ2-1; 9 nucleotides match TRBD2. V was clipped by 5 bases and J by 4 bases; unmatched bases: 6. CDR1 and CDR2 (germline): SGHVS, FNYEAQ. This CDR3 region has 15 residues. The CDR3, as DNA: TGTGCCAGCAGCGGTTTTAGCGGGGGTTACAATGAGCAGTTCTTC. Encoded protein: CASSGFSGGYNEQFF.

This clonotype was detected ten times or more. CDR3 DNA: TGCAGTGCCTCACCCAGGGTGGGTGAGCAGTTCTTC. The encoded protein is CSASPRVGEQFF. The chain has TRBV20-1 and TRBJ2-1; weak D call: TRBD1 (5 bases). The V end was cut by 6 bases, the J end by 9 bases, with 15 bases between. CDR1 DFQATT and CDR2 SNEGSKA come from the germline V gene (reference sequence). This CDR3 is 12 amino acids long.

This clonotype was counted at least ten times. The J gene is TRBJ2-4, the V gene TRBV7-2; D is uncertain. The CDR3 runs to 12 residues. V dropped 3 bases and J dropped 2 bases, with 2 bases sitting between them. In germline, CDR1 is SGHTA, CDR2 FQGNSA. DNA for the CDR3: TGTGCCAGCAGCTTCCCCAAAAACATTCAGTACTTC. Residues: CASSFPKNIQYF.

This clonotype appeared many times. V is TRBV5-5 and J is TRBJ1-1, with a possible D match to TRBD1 (5 bases). Trimming pared 2 bases from V and 0 bases from J, leaving 11 bases between. The CDR3 contains 15 residues. The germline CDR1 and CDR2 sequences are SGHKS and YYEKEE (reference sequence). The CDR3 loop reads CASSFGGTMNTEAFF. The CDR3 bases are TGTGCCAGCAGCTTCGGTGGGACGATGAACACTGAAGCTTTCTTT.

The chain links TRBV20-1 to TRBJ2-3; 9 bases map to TRBD2. CDR1 and CDR2 from the germline V gene are DFQATT and SNEGSKA (reference sequence). After removal of 1 base from V and 6 bases from J, the junction contained 5 bases not matched to a gene. The CDR3 length is 14 residues. The CDR3 bases are TGCAGTGCTAGAGGGCGGGGGGGCTCCGATACGCAGTATTTT. Residues: CSARGRGGSDTQYF.

This clonotype appeared many times. The gene calls are TRBV18 and TRBJ2-3; 10 nucleotides align to TRBD2. Germline V gene sequence: CDR1 KGHSH, CDR2 LQKENI. V shed 3 bases and J 0 bases; nucleotides not matched to a gene: 6. The CDR3 consists of 17 residues. The CDR3 region has the DNA TGTGCCAGCTCACCGACCTTAGCGGGAGGCAGCACAGATACGCAGTATTTT. This encodes CASSPTLAGGSTDTQYF.

Ten or more counts support this clonotype. The chain is built from TRBV5-5 and TRBJ2-5; TRBD1 matches at 7 bases. Trimming took 4 bases from V and 2 from J; bases not matched to a gene: 5. The CDR3 runs to 14 residues. The germline V gene has CDR1 SGHKS and CDR2 YYEKEE (reference sequence). CDR3 sequence (DNA): TGTGCCAGCAGCCCCGGACAGGCACAAGAGACCCAGTACTTC. Its translation is CASSPGQAQETQYF.

This clonotype was picked up many times. This chain uses TRBV5-6 with TRBJ1-1; possible D gene TRBD1, 6 bases. The CDR3 length is 15 residues. V shed 0 bases and J shed 2 bases, with 11 bases lying between them. Germline CDR1 and CDR2: SGHDT and YYEEEE. CDR3 amino acids: CASSLVPGVNTEAFF. The CDR3 nucleotides are TGTGCCAGCAGCTTGGTCCCAGGGGTTAACACTGAAGCTTTCTTT.

This clonotype was observed at least ten times. The chain employs TRBV4-2 and TRBJ2-6; no firm D call. The CDR3 totals 18 residues. Deletions cut 1 base from V and 3 bases from J, with 16 bases between. Germline lookup yields CDR1 LGHNA and CDR2 YNFKEQ. Written as DNA, the CDR3 is TGTGCCAGCAGCCAAGCTCGGCTCGGGTCTGGTGGGGCCAACGTCCTGACTTTC. It codes for CASSQARLGSGGANVLTF.